This T cell receptor beta chain originates from a study of cytomegalovirus exposure and HLA in healthy donors. Study-level information: Of all 360 or so donors who were genotyped, roughly 81% belonged to the Caucasian-associated ancestry cluster.

As for this clone: Its cognate antigen is unknown.

This PCR relied on a set of 60 Vbeta primers and 13 Jbeta primers. Generated by immunoSEQ multiplex PCR, the TCRdb table keeps only in-frame clones and is missing some. The table records 150,000 or so clones, about three fifths of them present only once. General study points: Researchers reported from a later analysis that most CMV-associated TCR beta chains appeared HLA-restricted.

Between the trimmed V and J ends, which lost 5 bases and 5 bases, there was a span of 18 bases. This CDR3 has 15 residues. The germline V gene has CDR1 SGHVS and CDR2 FQNEAQ. The clonotype was recovered from a woman aged 25 to 45 in good health and CMV-seropositive. The rearrangement joins TRBV7-8 to TRBJ2-5; possibly TRBD2 for D (6 bases). Sequenced input: PBMCs. CDR3 amino acids: CASSSNFGGSETQYF. CDR3 nucleotide sequence: TGTGCCAGCAGCAGTAATTTTGGGGGGAGTGAGACCCAGTACTTC.